The 19 T cell receptor beta chains below were found in one sample sequenced in a study of blood T cell repertoires in COVID-19. Method: immunoSEQ multiplex PCR; TCRdb's copy keeps in-frame clones and lacks some. The table lists some 270,000 clones, 65% to 90% of them singletons. Sequenced input: PBMCs or T cells enriched from blood (not recorded which). The receptors were sampled from a woman aged 45-65 years with acute COVID-19.

The chain uses TRBV5-4 and TRBJ1-2; 8 nucleotides match TRBD1. The CDR3 is 14 residues long. Germline V CDR1 and CDR2: SGHNT, YYREEE (reference sequence). V lost 5 bases and J lost 4; bases outside the gene matches: 7. The CDR3 nucleotides read TGTGCCAGCAGAGTCGGACAGGGAACCTATGGCTACACCTTC. It translates to CASRVGQGTYGYTF.

The chain carries TRBV9 and TRBJ1-1; D is possibly TRBD1 (6 bases). CDR1 is SGDLS, CDR2 YYNGEE, per germline. The CDR3 has 15 amino acids. Deletions cut 0 bases from V and 1 base from J, with 10 bases between. CDR3 DNA sequence: TGTGCCAGCAGCGTAGGTCAGGGGCGGAACACTGAAGCTTTCTTT. Its protein product is CASSVGQGRNTEAFF.

This chain connects TRBV19 to TRBJ2-1; a weak D match, TRBD2 (6 bases). This CDR3 is 13 amino acids long. Trimming pared 3 bases from V and 8 bases from J, leaving 11 bases between. CDR1 and CDR2 (germline): LNHDA, SQIVND (reference sequence). CDR3 in DNA: TGTGCCAGTAGTATGAGGCGGGGAGATGAGCAGTTCTTC. This sequence encodes CASSMRRGDEQFF.

This rearrangement joins TRBV3-1 (or the pseudogene TRBV3-2) to TRBJ1-2; possibly TRBD1 for D (6 bases). The V and J ends lost 6 bases and 8 bases respectively, with 13 bases between them. Looked up from germline, CDR1 is LGHDT and CDR2 is YNNKEL (reference sequence). The CDR3 runs to 12 residues. CDR3 loop: CASRKGHEGYTF. For the CDR3, the DNA is TGTGCCAGCAGAAAGGGACATGAGGGCTACACCTTC.

The V gene is TRBV5-4, the J gene TRBJ2-7; no reliable D call. Germline assignment: CDR1 SGHNT and CDR2 YYREEE (reference sequence). CDR3 length: 13 amino acids. With 0 bases removed from V and 5 bases from J, the gap between germline ends came to 9 bases. The CDR3 region has the DNA TGTGCCAGCAGCTTGGCGGCGAGCGACGAGCAGTACTTC. Its translation: CASSLAASDEQYF.

The J gene is TRBJ1-1, the V gene TRBV7-2, with TRBD1 as a possible D gene (6 bases). Trimming pared 4 bases from V and 1 base from J, leaving 7 bases between. Germline-derived CDR1 and CDR2 are SGHTA and FQGNSA. The CDR3 runs to 13 residues. The CDR3 DNA reads TGTGCCAGCAGCTCGGGACAGAACACTGAAGCTTTCTTT. It specifies CASSSGQNTEAFF.

V is TRBV7-2 and J is TRBJ2-1; D might be TRBD2 (6 bases). The CDR3 is made up of 15 amino acids. Germline CDR1 SGHTA, CDR2 FQGNSA. The V and J ends lost 1 base and 6 bases respectively, with 13 bases between them. This CDR3 reads CASSLGGVTFNEQFF. Written as DNA, the CDR3 is TGTGCCAGCAGCTTAGGGGGGGTTACTTTCAATGAGCAGTTCTTC.

This chain joins TRBV5-1 and TRBJ1-1, with D perhaps TRBD1 (6 bases). Trimming took off 2 bases at V and 3 bases at J, with 11 bases between the two ends. This CDR3 is built from 14 residues. Germline values: CDR1 SGHRS, CDR2 YFSETQ. The CDR3 coding sequence is TGCGCCAGCAGCTTTAACCCAGGGGACACTGAAGCTTTCTTT. Translation: CASSFNPGDTEAFF.

This chain uses TRBV13 with TRBJ1-2, with D possibly being TRBD1 (6 bases). V lost 3 bases, J lost 7 bases, and 15 bases lay in between. The germline gives CDR1 PRHDT, CDR2 FYEKMQ (reference sequence). This CDR3 is built from 14 residues. The chain's CDR3 is CASSFGQRKSGYTF. The CDR3 nucleotides are TGTGCCAGCAGCTTTGGACAGAGGAAAAGTGGCTACACCTTC.

The V call is TRBV24-1, the J call TRBJ1-4; D remains ambiguous. CDR1 and CDR2 (germline): KGHDR, SFDVKD. CDR3 length: 12 amino acids. V was clipped by 1 base and J by 10 bases, with 6 bases between them. The CDR3 is CATSDFTGKLFF. The CDR3 nucleotides are TGTGCCACCAGTGATTTTACGGGAAAACTGTTTTTT.

This sequence joins TRBV7-9 and TRBJ1-1; D perhaps matches TRBD1 (6 bases). The V and J ends lost 4 bases and 5 bases respectively, with 17 bases between them. Germline CDR1 reads SEHNR; CDR2 reads FQNEAQ (reference sequence). The CDR3 runs 15 residues. The CDR3 region is CASSSVTGWVTEAFF. In DNA, the CDR3 is TGTGCCAGCAGCTCCGTGACAGGATGGGTGACTGAAGCTTTCTTT. Variable domain in full (rest from reference TRBV7-9 and TRBJ1-1): DTGVSQNPRHKITKRGQNVTFRCDPISEHNRLYWYRQTLGQGPEFLTYFQNEAQLEKSRLLSDRFSAERPKGSFSTLEIQRTEQGDSAMYLCASSSVTGWVTEAFFGQGTRLTVV.

The chain is built from TRBV19 and TRBJ1-3; D gene uncertain. The germline V gene has CDR1 LNHDA and CDR2 SQIVND (reference sequence). CDR3 size: 14 residues. V lost 10 bases and J 2 bases, leaving 15 bases between the germline ends. CDR3 in DNA: TGTGCCACCGCGAGGGTAGATCCTGGAAACACCATATATTTT. Translated, it gives CATARVDPGNTIYF.

The gene calls are TRBV7-9 and TRBJ2-2; tentative D call: TRBD1 (6 bases). This CDR3 has 14 residues. V was trimmed by 5 bases and J by 7 bases, leaving 14 bases between them. The germline V gene encodes CDR1 SEHNR and CDR2 FQNEAQ (reference sequence). The CDR3 spells CASSPRQEHGELFF. As DNA, the CDR3 is TGTGCCAGCAGCCCCCGACAGGAGCACGGGGAGCTGTTTTTT.

The genes are TRBV5-8 and TRBJ2-2, with a possible D match to TRBD2 (6 bases). The germline gives CDR1 SGHTS, CDR2 YDEGEE. V was trimmed by 5 bases and J by 5 bases, leaving 13 bases between them. The CDR3 is 14 residues long. This CDR3 is CASSLGGETGELFF. CDR3 sequence (DNA): TGTGCCAGCAGTCTGGGGGGAGAAACCGGGGAGCTGTTTTTT.

The genes are TRBV7-8 and TRBJ1-1; no clear D gene. There are 15 residues in the CDR3. V lost 5 bases and J lost 5, with 18 bases in between. The germline CDR1 and CDR2 sequences are SGHVS and FQNEAQ. CDR3 loop: CASSPPKSRWTEAFF. CDR3 sequence (DNA): TGTGCCAGCAGCCCCCCTAAGTCGAGGTGGACTGAAGCTTTCTTT.

The chain employs TRBV6-5 and TRBJ1-1; weak D call: TRBD1 (6 bases). Trimming removed 5 bases at V and 4 bases at J, with 17 bases between. Germline V lookup: CDR1 MNHEY, CDR2 SVGAGI. The CDR3 has 15 residues. CDR3 in amino acids: CASSPYKGGSTEAFF. The DNA of the CDR3 is TGTGCCAGCAGTCCCTATAAAGGGGGAAGCACTGAAGCTTTCTTT.

In the case of this clone: Other DNA sequences in the same sample also yield this CDR3. This sequence joins TRBV7-2 and TRBJ1-1, with D perhaps matching TRBD1 (6 bases). Per germline, CDR1 SGHTA and CDR2 FQGNSA. Trimming pared 5 bases from V and 1 base from J, leaving 11 bases between. The CDR3 runs to 14 residues. The CDR3 DNA follows: TGTGCCAGCAGCCCGGGACACCCGAACACTGAAGCTTTCTTT. Encoded protein: CASSPGHPNTEAFF.

This clone was seen only once. This chain joins TRBV9 and TRBJ1-2, with D possibly being TRBD1 (6 bases). The CDR3 consists of 15 residues. Per germline, CDR1 SGDLS and CDR2 YYNGEE. The V and J ends lost 4 bases and 8 bases respectively, with 21 bases between them. CDR3 residues: CASSLTGQAVRGYTF. CDR3 DNA sequence: TGTGCCAGCAGCTTAACGGGACAAGCTGTTCGGGGCTACACCTTC.

The gene calls are TRBV2 and TRBJ2-5; 7 bases are a match to TRBD2. J gave up 4 bases and V 7 bases, and 6 bases lay outside the gene matches. CDR1 is SNHLY and CDR2 is FYNNEI in the germline V gene. This CDR3 is 13 amino acids long. Written as DNA, the CDR3 is TGTGCCAGCATTCGAGGGGAGGGAGAGACCCAGTACTTC. Its translation is CASIRGEGETQYF.